Shown below are 10 T cell receptor beta chains from a single sample sequenced in a study of cytomegalovirus exposure and HLA in healthy donors. This PCR relied on a set of 60 Vbeta primers and 13 Jbeta primers. The repertoire was sequenced with immunoSEQ multiplex PCR; TCRdb's copy has only in-frame clones and lacks some. This table holds about 120,000 clones, 75% to 80% found once. Sequenced sample: PBMCs. The source of these receptors is a woman between 40 and 55 years old in good health and CMV-seropositive.

This chain joins TRBV7-9 and TRBJ1-1; D is unclear. The V and J ends lost 5 bases and 4 bases respectively, with 8 bases between them. Germline V gives CDR1 SEHNR, CDR2 FQNEAQ (reference sequence). The CDR3 loop spans 12 amino acids. The CDR3 DNA follows: TGTGCCAGCAGCCCTTCGGGCACTGAAGCTTTCTTT. Translating gives CASSPSGTEAFF. Full variable domain (missing parts from reference TRBV7-9 and TRBJ1-1): DTGVSQNPRHKITKRGQNVTFRCDPISEHNRLYWYRQTLGQGPEFLTYFQNEAQLEKSRLLSDRFSAERPKGSFSTLEIQRTEQGDSAMYLCASSPSGTEAFFGQGTRLTVV.

This clone has just a few counts. This rearrangement joins TRBV6-1 to TRBJ1-2, with TRBD1 matching over 7 bases. V dropped 5 bases and J dropped 3; count of bases not matched to a gene: 6. The CDR3 runs to 14 residues. Germline lookup yields CDR1 MNHNS and CDR2 SASEGT. The DNA of the CDR3 is TGTGCCAGCAGTTCTGCCGGGACAGACTATGGCTACACCTTC. Translation: CASSSAGTDYGYTF.

V gene TRBV19 combines with J gene TRBJ2-3, with D possibly TRBD2 on 5 matching bases. There are 14 residues in the CDR3. V dropped 6 bases and J dropped 3 bases, with 13 bases sitting between them. Looked up from germline, CDR1 is LNHDA and CDR2 is SQIVND (reference sequence). The CDR3 DNA is TGTGCCAGTAGCCAGGCCCCGGGGACAGATACGCAGTATTTT. Translation gives CASSQAPGTDTQYF.

The rearrangement links TRBV5-1 to TRBJ1-2; D may be TRBD1 (5 bases). Trimming took 0 bases from V and 7 from J, leaving 13 bases between them. The CDR3 contains 14 residues. Germline CDR1 reads SGHRS; CDR2 reads YFSETQ. The CDR3 loop is CASSLDRSYGGYTF. For the CDR3, the DNA is TGCGCCAGCAGCTTGGACAGGAGTTATGGTGGCTACACCTTC.

The chain has TRBV7-2 and TRBJ1-1; possible D gene TRBD1, 5 bases. Per germline, CDR1 SGHTA and CDR2 FQGNSA. V lost 5 bases, J lost 7 bases, and 20 bases lay in between. This CDR3 is 15 amino acids long. The CDR3 loop reads CASSRGVRARGEAFF. CDR3 coding DNA: TGTGCCAGCAGCCGGGGGGTGCGGGCGCGTGGTGAAGCTTTCTTT.

The rearrangement uses TRBV6-5 and TRBJ1-5, with 10 nucleotides matching TRBD1. V was pared by 5 bases and J by 4 bases, with 5 bases of the junction left unmatched. The CDR3 is 15 amino acids. Germline loops: CDR1 MNHEY, CDR2 SVGAGI. The CDR3 is CASSQTGGRNQPQHF. The CDR3 region has the DNA TGTGCCAGCAGTCAGACAGGGGGCCGAAATCAGCCCCAGCATTTT.

V and J are TRBV28 and TRBJ2-4, with 15 bases identical to TRBD2. The V and J ends lost 3 bases and 0 bases, in that order; junction bases with no gene match: 9. The CDR3 spans 20 residues. CDR1 is MDHEN and CDR2 is SYDVKM in the germline V gene. The CDR3 loop is CASSFGLAGGIYLAKNIQYF. DNA of the CDR3: TGTGCCAGCAGTTTCGGACTAGCGGGGGGGATATACTTAGCCAAAAACATTCAGTACTTC.

The chain couples TRBV7-8 to TRBJ2-2, with 7 bases matching TRBD1. The CDR3 is 16 amino acids. Germline trimming cut 5 bases from V and 0 bases from J; bases unmatched to any gene: 6. In germline, CDR1 is SGHVS, CDR2 FQNEAQ. This CDR3 reads CASSTDRAPNTGELFF. The DNA for the CDR3 is TGTGCCAGCAGCACAGACAGGGCCCCGAACACCGGGGAGCTGTTTTTT.

The V and J genes are TRBV4-2 and TRBJ2-1, with TRBD2 matching 10 bases. There are 17 residues in the CDR3. Germline CDR1 and CDR2: LGHNA and YNFKEQ. V lost 0 bases to trimming and J lost 1 base; unmatched junction nucleotides: 3. The CDR3 DNA reads TGTGCCAGCAGCCAAGATTTAGCGGGGGGATCCTACAATGAGCAGTTCTTC. The encoded protein is CASSQDLAGGSYNEQFF.

The chain uses TRBV5-1 and TRBJ2-7; 10 bases line up with TRBD1. The CDR3 has 15 amino acids. V lost 0 bases to trimming and J lost 6 bases; unmatched junction nucleotides: 6. From germline, CDR1 is SGHRS and CDR2 YFSETQ. This chain's CDR3 is CASSLVGQGMSEQYF. CDR3 coding DNA: TGCGCCAGCAGCTTGGTGGGACAGGGGATGAGCGAGCAGTACTTC.